Described below is a single T cell receptor (beta chain) sequence and its context. Germline V lookup: CDR1 LGHDT, CDR2 YNNKEL (reference sequence). This CDR3 is built from 14 residues. V was clipped by 4 bases and J by 4 bases, with 11 bases between them. Via MiXCR, TCRdb re-called the RT-PCR reads, giving one row per CDR3 protein. The sample has 650,000 to 800,000 distinct CDR3 sequences, over 12% seen once. The chain combines TRBV3-1 with TRBJ1-3; D is perhaps TRBD1 (6 bases). The sequenced sample was memory CD4+ T cells from blood. This receptor was obtained from a female donor in good health, serving as a healthy control. Written as DNA, the CDR3 is TGTGCCAGCAGCCCCGGACAGCAGGGAAACACCATATATTTT. It codes for CASSPGQQGNTIYF. Supplemented by reference TRBV3-1 and TRBJ1-3, the full variable domain reads DTAVSQTPKYLVTQMGNDKSIKCEQNLGHDTMYWYKQDSKKFLKIMFSYNNKELIINETVPNRFSPKSPDKAHLNLHINSLELGDSAVYFCASSPGQQGNTIYFGEGSWLTVV.